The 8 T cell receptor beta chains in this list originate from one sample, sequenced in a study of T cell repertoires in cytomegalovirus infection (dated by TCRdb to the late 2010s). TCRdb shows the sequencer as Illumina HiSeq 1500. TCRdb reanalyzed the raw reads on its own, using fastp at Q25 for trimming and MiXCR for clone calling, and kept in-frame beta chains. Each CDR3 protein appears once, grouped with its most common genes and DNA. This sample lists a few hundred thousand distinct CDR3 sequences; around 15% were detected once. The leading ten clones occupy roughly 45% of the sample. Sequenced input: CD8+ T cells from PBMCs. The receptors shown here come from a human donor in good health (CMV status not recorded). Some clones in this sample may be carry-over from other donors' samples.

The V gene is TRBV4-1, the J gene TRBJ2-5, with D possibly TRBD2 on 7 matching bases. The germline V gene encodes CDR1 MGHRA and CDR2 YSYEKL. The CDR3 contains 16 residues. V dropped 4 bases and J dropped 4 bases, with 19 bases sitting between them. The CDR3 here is CASSPAGGGVLETQYF. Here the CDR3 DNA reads TGCGCCAGCAGCCCCGCCGGAGGGGGGGTCCTAGAGACCCAGTACTTC.

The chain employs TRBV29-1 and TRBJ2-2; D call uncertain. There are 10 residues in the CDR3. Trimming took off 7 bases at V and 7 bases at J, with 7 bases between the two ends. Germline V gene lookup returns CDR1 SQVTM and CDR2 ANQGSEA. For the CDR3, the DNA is TGCAGCGCGGCGGACGGGGAGCTGTTTTTT. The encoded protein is CSAADGELFF.

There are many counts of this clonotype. The CDR3 is CASSKNTEAFF. CDR3 in DNA: TGTGCCAGCAGCAAAAACACTGAAGCTTTCTTT. The chain has TRBV5-5 and TRBJ1-1; D is unresolved. The germline V gene encodes CDR1 SGHKS and CDR2 YYEKEE (reference sequence). The CDR3 consists of 11 residues. V was cut by 4 bases and J by 2 bases, with 3 bases left in between. Variable domain in full (rest from reference TRBV5-5 and TRBJ1-1): DAGVTQSPTHLIKTRGQQVTLRCSPISGHKSVSWYQQVLGQGPQFIFQYYEKEERGRGNFPDRFSARQFPNYSSELNVNALLLGDSALYLCASSKNTEAFFGQGTRLTVV.

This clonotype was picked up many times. The chain's CDR3 is CASSLVQGIGHPEFF. For the CDR3, the DNA is TGTGCCAGCAGCTTAGTCCAGGGGATCGGCCATCCAGAGTTCTTC. The chain carries TRBV7-9 and TRBJ2-1, with a possible D match to TRBD1 (6 bases). There are 15 residues in the CDR3. Trimming removed 1 base from V and 14 bases from J, with 21 bases in between. The germline CDR1 and CDR2 sequences are SEHNR and FQNEAQ (reference sequence).

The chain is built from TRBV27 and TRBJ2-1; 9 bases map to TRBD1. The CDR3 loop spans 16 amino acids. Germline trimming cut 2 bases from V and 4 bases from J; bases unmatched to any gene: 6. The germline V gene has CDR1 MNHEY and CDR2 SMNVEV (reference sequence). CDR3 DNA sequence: TGTGCCAGCAGTTTAACAGGGGGCTTCCGTTACAATGAGCAGTTCTTC. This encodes CASSLTGGFRYNEQFF.

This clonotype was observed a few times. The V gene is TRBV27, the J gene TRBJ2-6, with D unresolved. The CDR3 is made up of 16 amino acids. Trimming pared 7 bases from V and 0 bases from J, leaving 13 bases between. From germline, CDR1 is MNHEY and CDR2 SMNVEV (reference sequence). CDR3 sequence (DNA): TGTGCCAGCATGATGCAGGCTCCCTCTGGGGCCAACGTCCTGACTTTC. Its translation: CASMMQAPSGANVLTF.

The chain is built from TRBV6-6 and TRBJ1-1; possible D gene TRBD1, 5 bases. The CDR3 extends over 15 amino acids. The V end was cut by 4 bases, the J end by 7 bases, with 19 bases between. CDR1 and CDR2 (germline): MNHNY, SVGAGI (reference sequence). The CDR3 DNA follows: TGTGCCAGCAGTTCAAGGGTAGGCCGGGGGTTTGAAGCTTTCTTT. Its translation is CASSSRVGRGFEAFF.

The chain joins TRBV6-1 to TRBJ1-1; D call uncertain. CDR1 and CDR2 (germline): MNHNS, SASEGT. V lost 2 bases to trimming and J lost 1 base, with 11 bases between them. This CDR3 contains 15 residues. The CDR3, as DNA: TGTGCCAGCAGTGAATATATCTGGGAGAACACTGAAGCTTTCTTT. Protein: CASSEYIWENTEAFF.